This TCR beta chain was observed in a study of cytomegalovirus exposure and HLA in healthy donors (dated by TCRdb to 2016 to 2017). Describing the broader study: According to an earlier analysis of 550 to 750 of the donors, about 170 million T cells yielded roughly 100 million unique TCR beta sequences and about 300 Gb of sequence data. Among the roughly 430 genotyped donors, around 81% belonged to the genetic ancestry cluster associated with self-reported Caucasian donors. Across approximately 400 genotyped donors of the cohort, an average of about 240,000 unique TCR beta nucleotide sequences per donor were sequenced, and roughly 20% of those sequences were non-productive. Using immunosequencing, the study profiled T cell repertoires from 500 to 800 subjects and related those repertoires to cytomegalovirus serostatus. Every repertoire in the discovery cohort had been generated on one and the same sequencing platform. Roughly 300 gigabases of sequencing data and tens of millions of unique TCR sequences were included in an early release covering under 650 HLA-typed donors. An earlier analysis of several hundred of the donors applied high-throughput TCR beta sequencing to assess whether each TCR beta V gene segment acted as functional or pseudogenic. In the later analysis, no new phenotypic data were used to find candidate immune exposures; instead, reliance was placed on TCR beta sequences and their occurrence across donors. The aim of the study was to test whether cataloging public T cell receptors could identify signatures of past pathogen exposure. Typing coverage differed by locus: A, B, C, DRB1 and DQB1 were typed in roughly 620-630 donors, DQA1 in 522, DPA1 in roughly 590, and DPB1 in approximately 450. Donor age, sex, ethnicity and CMV serostatus were compiled together with the repertoire data. HLA typing included class I and class II loci at four-digit resolution. A later genetic analysis took genome-wide SNP genotypes for about 60% of the roughly 670 donors and used that subset as a discovery cohort. Along with the roughly 710-subject first cohort, a separate validation cohort of about 110 different subjects was used. Roughly five DR-DQ haplotypes were handled as single units for association and clustering because linkage in the cohort was strong. High-throughput TCR immunosequencing, statistical association of individual TCRs with disease status, and machine learning were combined to predict cytomegalovirus infection status. A later analysis re-analyzed previously published TCR beta repertoires from approximately 670 donors and added high-resolution HLA genotyping to study TCR occurrence patterns. What the study reported, not specific to this receptor: Compared with equally common non-associated chains, HLA-associated TCR beta chains in a later analysis were more clonally expanded and had lower generation probabilities. Correlated functional status among segregating V segments might be attributable to linkage disequilibrium, but an unknown experimental factor could not be ruled out. The classifier was reported to diagnose cytomegalovirus status with high specificity and sensitivity in both the original and validation cohorts. Because HLA typing was unavailable for some donors at each locus, only the typed subset was used in association tests. A few of the identified cytomegalovirus-associated TCR beta chains were confirmed in vitro to be specific for cytomegalovirus antigens. Because the 87-base-pair reads could not distinguish some IMGT-functional V segments, including TRBV6-2 and TRBV6-3, those segments were excluded. In a later analysis, TCR association rates were found to vary across HLA loci, with the most associated TCRs seen for DRB1 alleles and the fewest for HLA-C alleles. In a later analysis, most CMV-associated TCR beta chains were found to appear HLA-restricted, with HLA associations seemingly driven largely by CMV exposure. A total of 150 to 200 TCR beta chains were listed by the study as associated with cytomegalovirus. In an earlier analysis of around 600 of the donors, most TCR beta V segments appeared in productive rearrangements about 87% or about 30% of the time, broadly matching IMGT annotations. In a later analysis, several top co-occurrence clusters were reported to appear linked to parvovirus B19, influenza, CMV and Epstein-Barr virus. A cluster of highly shared sequence variants was judged likely to represent a technical artifact of the sequencing pipeline. It was suggested by the authors that the approach could potentially be generalized to other disease states and immunological phenotypes. According to a later genetic analysis, donors in an Asian-associated ancestry cluster had fewer N-insertions in productive TCRs than the roughly 700-donor mean. About 15 rarely observed V segments, including chromosome 9 orphons, were excluded from the earlier analysis of several hundred of the donors because counts were too low. Immune exposure information for the cohort was limited to CMV serostatus. An association between a missense DCLRE1C variant and V-gene and J-gene trimming of TCR beta chains was found in a later genetic analysis and replicated in an independent cohort. Strong co-occurrence of HLA alleles, especially DR and DQ, made assigning TCR associations to individual alleles difficult. Presence/absence analyses assumed roughly uniform sequencing depth across donors, an assumption that may not hold. At a false discovery rate of 0.05, a later analysis linked fewer than 20,000 TCR beta sequences to specific HLA alleles. A further reported finding was that TCR beta sequences accurately predicted the HLA-A and HLA-B alleles for most subjects in the first cohort. In this cohort, only TCR beta chains were sequenced, and detectable features were limited by the absence of alpha or paired-chain data. Across donors, most TCR sequences were observed very rarely, whereas some public TCRs were present in many individuals.

CDR1 and CDR2, looked up from the germline V gene, are SGHRS and YFSETQ. The CDR3 runs 17 residues from the cysteine to the phenylalanine. Only the CDR3 DNA is retained, 51 bases long and in frame from the first base. V is trimmed back by 3 bases and J by 4 bases, and the junction contains 11 bases that no gene match accounts for. The library relied on the immunoSEQ multiplex PCR assay. A mixture of 60 forward primers for TCR Vbeta segments and 13 reverse primers for TCR Jbeta segments was used in the multiplex PCR. A multiplex PCR assay on genomic DNA amplified the CDR3 region of rearranged TCR beta genes. The amplified TCR beta libraries were sequenced on the Illumina HiSeq System as 87-base-pair reads. Regarding the original processing steps: A later analysis tallied tens of millions of unique TCR beta chains across the 666 repertoires, and approximately 12 million of those chains were shared by two or more donors. To remove PCR and sequencing errors, raw reads were error-corrected and collapsed into unique sequences using a nearest-neighbor algorithm that merged closely related sequences. V, D and J gene segments were assigned by aligning CDR3 sequences to IMGT reference sequences. Each retained sequence needed at least a six-nucleotide match to both a V gene segment and a J gene segment. A rearrangement was called productive if the CDR3 had no stop codons and remained in frame with V and J, and every other rearrangement was called non-productive. CDR3 was defined according to IMGT convention as the region running from the second conserved V-encoded cysteine to the conserved J-encoded phenylalanine. The earlier analysis of roughly 590 of the donors excluded sequences that lacked an unambiguous match to a single V gene segment. In an earlier analysis of around 590 of the donors, a V segment was called functional when productive rearrangements were above 56.7%, and segregating when the standard deviation between donors exceeded 5%. A statistical classification framework was built for diagnosing cytomegalovirus status from the catalog of TCR beta chain sequences. V and J gene assignment, in a later analysis, came from comparing TCR nucleotide sequences with IMGT/GENE-DB human TR gene sequences. A later analysis assigned CDR3 sequences and most-parsimonious VDJ recombination scenarios with the TCRdist pipeline. In a later analysis, every TCR beta chain was defined by the combination of its CDR3 amino acid sequence and its V-gene family, and reads without a unique V-gene family were dropped. A later analysis removed 450 to 600 highly shared, low-generation-probability nucleotide sequences to deal with suspected cross-contamination and a sequencing artifact. In a later analysis, a clonal expansion index for each public chain was calculated from normalized within-repertoire ranks of inferred template counts. In a later analysis, generation probabilities were computed with a VDJ recombination model fitted to out-of-frame rearrangements, and the resulting probabilities were checked against IGoR. Hypergeometric tests were used in a later analysis to score TCR-TCR, TCR-HLA and TCR-CMV co-occurrence, with a repertoire-size bias correction applied to the TCR pairs. In a later analysis, false discovery rates were estimated by permuting HLA or CMV assignments 20 times. In a later analysis, co-occurring TCRs were grouped using DBSCAN, and TCRdist sequence similarity was added for clustering within HLA-allele-positive subsets. Co-occurrence clustering excluded repertoires with fewer than 30,000 or more than 120,000 public chains, plus five with anomalous nucleotide sharing. TCRdb carries this immuneACCESS record with in-frame sequences only. Its versions omit some clonotypes, under half of them owing to an unresolved V gene in the studies checked, with the rest unexplained. V, J and clone size are those of that table, while D and trimming were read from the DNA. In all, the sample holds 130,000 to 150,000 clones, and 73% of those were seen once. Of the sample, roughly 14% falls within the top ten clones.

The cohort was made up of around 720 healthy bone marrow donors. All cohort members were sampled while nominally healthy, although unrecorded immune exposures were likely present. CMV serostatus was recorded as positive for about 300 and negative for about 50% of the 666 cohort members, whereas no CMV serostatus was recorded for the donor in question. Every donor gave a peripheral blood sample, and the peripheral blood mononuclear cells from that sample were used for TCR beta sequencing. The Qiagen DNeasy Blood Extraction Kit was used to extract genomic DNA from the blood cell samples. As for this clone: Its antigen target is currently unknown. No qualities accompany the bases; no much larger clone lies one base away.

The sequencing sample was made of PBMCs. This receptor chain uses TRBV5-1 and TRBJ2-1, with 9 central nucleotides matching TRBD2. This clonotype was obtained from a human donor in good health. The CDR3 here reads CASSSPTGTSSYNEQFF. The nucleotide sequence reads as follows: TGCGCCAGCAGCTCCCCGACGGGGACTAGCAGTTACAATGAGCAGTTCTTC. With all but the CDR3 taken from the reference TRBV5-1 and TRBJ2-1 genes, the full variable domain is: KAGVTQTPRYLIKTRGQQVTLSCSPISGHRSVSWYQQTPGQGLQFLFEYFSETQRNKGNFPGRFSGRQFSNSRSEMNVSTLELGDSALYLCASSSPTGTSSYNEQFFGPGTRLTVL.